These T cell receptor beta chains were read from a single sample in a study of T cell changes during pregnancy in multiple sclerosis. Sequencing was performed with immunoSEQ multiplex PCR; in TCRdb, only in-frame clones are kept and a portion is missing. The data contain approximately 62,000 clones, roughly 93% of them seen just once; the ten biggest clones take up around 4%. The material was CD8+ T cells from peripheral blood mononuclear cells, obtained in the second trimester of pregnancy. The receptors were gathered from a female donor with multiple sclerosis, enrolled in a pregnancy study. Both conserved end residues are part of each CDR3. A D gene is named only where the DNA matches it firmly. Not every row has a clone size; where given, it reads once, few, many or a size class.

TRBV7-9	NA	TRBD1	TRBJ2-1	CASSRTTGEYNEQFF	TGTGCCAGCAGCCGAACTACAGGGGAGTACAATGAGCAGTTCTTC
TRBV7-3	NA	TRBD2	TRBJ2-1	CASNSGLGTYNEQFF	TGTGCCAGCAACTCCGGACTAGGGACCTACAATGAGCAGTTCTTC
TRBV4-1	NA	NA	TRBJ2-2	CASSQAEELFF	TGCGCCAGCAGCCAGGCCGAGGAGCTGTTTTTT
TRBV27	NA	TRBD2	TRBJ2-1	CASSLSSGGSRSYNEQFF	TGTGCCAGCAGTTTATCTAGCGGGGGGTCCCGGTCCTACAATGAGCAGTTCTTC
TRBV5-1	NA	NA	TRBJ2-7	CASSAGASYEQYF	TGCGCCAGCAGCGCGGGGGCATCCTACGAGCAGTACTTC
TRBV29-1	NA	NA	TRBJ2-1	CSVVGGAGVVDEQFF	TGCAGCGTTGTAGGGGGGGCGGGGGTAGTGGATGAGCAGTTCTTC
TRBV9	NA	NA	TRBJ1-5	CASSVGGSGQPQHF	TGTGCCAGCAGCGTCGGGGGTTCAGGTCAGCCCCAGCATTTT
TRBV29-1	NA	NA	TRBJ1-1	CSVYQVIRTEAFF	TGCAGCGTTTATCAGGTAATTCGGACTGAAGCTTTCTTT
TRBV10-1	NA	TRBD1	TRBJ2-3	CASIGQGLCTDTQYF	TGCGCCAGCATTGGACAGGGCCTCTGCACAGATACGCAGTATTTT
TRBV5-1	NA	NA	TRBJ1-2	CASSSAGGALDGYTF	TGCGCCAGCAGTTCGGCCGGGGGGGCCTTGGATGGCTACACCTTC
TRBV11-3	NA	NA	TRBJ2-1	CASSLQEYNEQFF	TGTGCCAGCAGCCTACAGGAGTACAATGAGCAGTTCTTC
TRBV7-9	NA	NA	TRBJ1-2	CASSLARGGDGYTF	TGTGCCAGCAGCCTAGCACGGGGGGGGGACGGCTACACCTTC
TRBV28	NA	TRBD1	TRBJ1-1	CAGTGPGGTEAFF	TGTGCCGGAACAGGACCAGGGGGCACTGAAGCTTTCTTT
TRBV6-6	NA	NA	TRBJ1-4	CASSSRVPSNEKLFF	TGTGCCAGCAGTTCCAGGGTGCCCTCTAATGAAAAACTGTTTTTT
TRBV28	NA	NA	TRBJ2-1	CASSPPLDSYNEQFF	TGTGCCAGCAGTCCCCCCCTAGACTCCTACAATGAGCAGTTCTTC
TRBV10-2	NA	NA	TRBJ2-3	CASSESHPDTQYF	TGCGCCAGCAGTGAGAGCCATCCAGATACGCAGTATTTT
TRBV5-5	NA	TRBD1	TRBJ1-3	CASSPRDREISYSGNTIYF	TGTGCCAGCAGCCCCCGGGACAGGGAAATTTCTTACTCTGGAAACACCATATATTTT
TRBV25-1	NA	NA	TRBJ1-2	CASSAGLSYGYTF	TGTGCCAGCAGTGCCGGACTTAGTTATGGCTACACCTTC
TRBV2	NA	TRBD1	TRBJ2-7	CAYRGGQGSYEQYF	TGTGCCTACCGAGGGGGACAGGGCTCCTACGAGCAGTACTTC
TRBV29-1	NA	TRBD2	TRBJ2-3	CSVVGLAGATSSADTQYF	TGCAGCGTTGTGGGACTAGCGGGGGCGACTTCTAGCGCAGATACGCAGTATTTT
TRBV5-4	NA	TRBD2	TRBJ2-3	CASRMTSEADTQYF	TGTGCCAGCAGGATGACTAGCGAGGCAGATACGCAGTATTTT
TRBV7-9	NA	TRBD1	TRBJ2-3	CASSTQGADADTQYF	TGTGCCAGCAGCACCCAGGGGGCTGATGCAGATACGCAGTATTTT
TRBV7-8	NA	TRBD1	TRBJ2-3	CASSSVPGQASDTQYF	TGTGCCAGCAGCTCTGTCCCGGGACAGGCATCAGATACGCAGTATTTT
TRBV6-5	NA	TRBD2	TRBJ2-7	CASSLTSGYEQYF	TGTGCCAGCAGCCTGACTAGCGGCTACGAGCAGTACTTC
TRBV4-3	few	NA	TRBJ1-4	CASSQGGGGEKLFF	TGCGCCAGCAGCCAAGGCGGGGGCGGTGAAAAACTGTTTTTT
TRBV2	NA	NA	TRBJ2-7	CASWEDLRARQPYEQYF	TGTGCCAGCTGGGAGGATTTAAGGGCTCGGCAGCCCTACGAGCAGTACTTC
TRBV4-1	NA	NA	TRBJ2-7	CASSQTGSNYEQYF	TGCGCCAGCAGCCAAACCGGGTCCAACTACGAGCAGTACTTC
TRBV5-4	NA	NA	TRBJ2-7	CASSSPGDYEQYF	TGTGCCAGCAGCTCCCCAGGTGACTACGAGCAGTACTTC
TRBV7-9	NA	NA	TRBJ2-5	CASIHRGAGVQETQYF	TGTGCCAGCATCCATCGGGGAGCCGGGGTCCAAGAGACCCAGTACTTC
TRBV6-1	NA	NA	TRBJ2-7	CASSEQAGEQYF	TGTGCCAGCTCGGAACAGGCGGGGGAGCAGTACTTC
TRBV20-1	NA	NA	TRBJ2-5	CSASRGVVQYF	TGCAGTGCTAGCCGAGGCGTTGTCCAGTACTTC
TRBV6-4	NA	NA	TRBJ1-1	CASSDQGNTEAFF	TGTGCCAGCAGTGACCAGGGGAACACTGAAGCTTTCTTT
TRBV10-3	NA	TRBD2	TRBJ2-3	CAISPSGGTDTQYF	TGTGCCATCAGCCCTAGCGGGGGCACAGATACGCAGTATTTT
TRBV4-1	NA	TRBD2	TRBJ2-7	CASSQEGIAGGKTYEQYF	TGCGCCAGCAGCCAAGAGGGGATAGCGGGAGGGAAGACCTACGAGCAGTACTTC
TRBV29-1	NA	TRBD1	TRBJ1-2	CSAPDRGDYGYTF	TGCAGCGCTCCGGACAGGGGAGACTATGGCTACACCTTC
TRBV5-1	NA	NA	TRBJ2-7	CASNPLWSEGPYEQYF	TGCGCCAGCAACCCCTTGTGGTCGGAGGGCCCCTACGAGCAGTACTTC
TRBV4-1	NA	NA	TRBJ2-3	CASSQDLDTQYF	TGCGCCAGCAGCCAAGATCTAGATACGCAGTATTTT
TRBV6-1	NA	NA	TRBJ2-5	CASFTGGEETQYF	TGTGCCAGTTTTACTGGGGGCGAGGAGACCCAGTACTTC
TRBV11-2	NA	TRBD1	TRBJ2-1	CAGRQGNEQFF	TGTGCCGGGAGACAGGGCAATGAGCAGTTCTTC
TRBV2	NA	TRBD1	TRBJ2-7	CASSEARGQGLYEQYF	TGTGCCAGCAGTGAAGCTAGGGGACAGGGATTATACGAGCAGTACTTC
TRBV27	NA	TRBD2	TRBJ2-7	CASSLSPWASGRLNEQYF	TGTGCCAGCAGTTTATCACCTTGGGCTAGCGGGAGGCTTAACGAGCAGTACTTC
TRBV19	NA	NA	TRBJ2-2	CASRGSKVINTGELFF	TGTGCCAGTCGGGGATCTAAAGTGATTAACACCGGGGAGCTGTTTTTT
TRBV5-1	NA	NA	TRBJ1-2	CASSPFGGGQYGYTF	TGCGCCAGCAGCCCTTTCGGAGGCGGGCAGTATGGCTACACCTTC
TRBV27	NA	TRBD2	TRBJ2-2	CASSPGTSGVYTGELFF	TGTGCCAGCAGCCCCGGGACTAGCGGAGTTTACACCGGGGAGCTGTTTTTT
TRBV4-3	NA	NA	TRBJ1-3	CASSQDQRNTIYF	TGCGCCAGCAGCCAAGATCAGAGAAACACCATATATTTT